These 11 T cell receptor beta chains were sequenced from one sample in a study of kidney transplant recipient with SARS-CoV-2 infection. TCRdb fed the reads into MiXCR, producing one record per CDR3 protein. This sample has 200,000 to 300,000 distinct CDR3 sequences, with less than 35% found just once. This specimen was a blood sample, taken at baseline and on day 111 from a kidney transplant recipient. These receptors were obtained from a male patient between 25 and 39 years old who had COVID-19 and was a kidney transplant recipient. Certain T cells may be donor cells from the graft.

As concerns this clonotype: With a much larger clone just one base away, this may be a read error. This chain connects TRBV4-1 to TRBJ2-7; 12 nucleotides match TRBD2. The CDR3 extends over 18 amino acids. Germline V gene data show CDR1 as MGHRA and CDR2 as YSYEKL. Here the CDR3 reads CASNQDPRASGGDYEQYF. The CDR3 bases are TGCGCCAGCAACCAAGACCCCAGGGCTAGCGGGGGGGATTACGAGCAGTACTTC.

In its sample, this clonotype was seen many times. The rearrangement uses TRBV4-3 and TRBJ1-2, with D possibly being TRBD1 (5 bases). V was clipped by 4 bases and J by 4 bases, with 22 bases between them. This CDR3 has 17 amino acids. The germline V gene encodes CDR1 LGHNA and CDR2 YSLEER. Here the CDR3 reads CASSPDTGRRKTYGYTF. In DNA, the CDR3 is TGCGCCAGCAGCCCTGATACAGGACGTCGAAAGACCTATGGCTACACCTTC.

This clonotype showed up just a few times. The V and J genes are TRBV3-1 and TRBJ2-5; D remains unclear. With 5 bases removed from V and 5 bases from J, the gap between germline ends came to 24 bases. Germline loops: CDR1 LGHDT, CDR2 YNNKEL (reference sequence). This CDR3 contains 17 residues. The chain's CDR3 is CASSGLNPISFSETQYF. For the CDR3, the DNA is TGTGCCAGCAGCGGGTTGAATCCCATTTCTTTCTCTGAGACCCAGTACTTC.

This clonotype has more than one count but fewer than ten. In DNA form, the CDR3 reads TGTGCCAGCAGCTTTGAAGGGAACGTGGATGAGCAGTTCTTC. It is translated as CASSFEGNVDEQFF. V and J are TRBV7-2 and TRBJ2-1; D unresolved. The CDR3 sequence is 14 residues long. Per germline, CDR1 SGHTA and CDR2 FQGNSA. Trimming removed 3 bases from V and 8 bases from J, with 14 bases in between.

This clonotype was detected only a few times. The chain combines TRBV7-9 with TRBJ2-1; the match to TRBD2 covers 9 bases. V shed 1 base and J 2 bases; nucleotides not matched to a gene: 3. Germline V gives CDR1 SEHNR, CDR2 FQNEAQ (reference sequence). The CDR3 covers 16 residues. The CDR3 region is CASSLEAGGPYNEQFF. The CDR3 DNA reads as TGTGCCAGCAGCTTAGAGGCGGGAGGGCCCTACAATGAGCAGTTCTTC.

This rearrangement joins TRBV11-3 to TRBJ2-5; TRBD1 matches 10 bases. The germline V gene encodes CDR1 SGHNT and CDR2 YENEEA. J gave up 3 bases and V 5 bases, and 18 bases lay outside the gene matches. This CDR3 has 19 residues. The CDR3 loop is CASSHTQKRQGANEETQYF. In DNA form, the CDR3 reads TGTGCCAGCAGCCACACCCAGAAGCGACAGGGGGCAAACGAAGAGACCCAGTACTTC.

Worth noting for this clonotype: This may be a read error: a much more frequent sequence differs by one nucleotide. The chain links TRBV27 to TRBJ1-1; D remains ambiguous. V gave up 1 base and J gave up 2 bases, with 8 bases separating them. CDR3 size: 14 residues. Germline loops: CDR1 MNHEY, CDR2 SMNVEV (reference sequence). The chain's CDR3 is CASSLYYSNTEAFF. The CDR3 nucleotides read TGTGCCAGCAGTTTATACTACAGCAACACTGAAGCTTTCTTT.

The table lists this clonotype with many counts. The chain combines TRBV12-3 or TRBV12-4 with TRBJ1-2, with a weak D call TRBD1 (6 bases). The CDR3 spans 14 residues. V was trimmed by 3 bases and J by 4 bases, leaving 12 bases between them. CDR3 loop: CASSFGRGTYGYTF. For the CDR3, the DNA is TGTGCCAGCAGTTTTGGCAGGGGTACCTATGGCTACACCTTC.

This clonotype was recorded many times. CDR3 residues: CASSLAAGGNEQYF. The CDR3, as DNA: TGTGCCAGCAGTTTAGCGGCAGGGGGCAACGAGCAGTACTTC. The chain employs TRBV27 and TRBJ2-7; 8 bases are a match to TRBD1. The CDR3 length is 14 residues. Trimming removed 2 bases from V and 5 bases from J; junction bases left unmatched: 5. Germline CDR1 and CDR2: MNHEY and SMNVEV (reference sequence).

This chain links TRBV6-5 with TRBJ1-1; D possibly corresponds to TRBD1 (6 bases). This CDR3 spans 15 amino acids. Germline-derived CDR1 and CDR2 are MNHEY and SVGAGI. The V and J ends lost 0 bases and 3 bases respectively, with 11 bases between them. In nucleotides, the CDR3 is TGTGCCAGCAGTTACTCACTACAGGGAGACACTGAAGCTTTCTTT. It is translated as CASSYSLQGDTEAFF.

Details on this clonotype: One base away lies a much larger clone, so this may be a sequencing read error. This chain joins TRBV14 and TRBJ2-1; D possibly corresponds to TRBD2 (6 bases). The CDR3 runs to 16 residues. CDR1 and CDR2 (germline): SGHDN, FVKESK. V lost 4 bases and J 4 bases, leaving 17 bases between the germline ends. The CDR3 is CASSRGEDYFYNEQFF. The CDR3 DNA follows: TGTGCCAGCAGCCGAGGCGAGGACTACTTTTACAATGAGCAGTTCTTC. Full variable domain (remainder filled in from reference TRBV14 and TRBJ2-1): EAGVTQFPSHSVIEKGQTVTLRCDPISGHDNLYWYRRVMGKEIKFLLHFVKESKQDESGMPNNRFLAERTGGTYSTLKVQPAELEDSGVYFCASSRGEDYFYNEQFFGPGTRLTVL.